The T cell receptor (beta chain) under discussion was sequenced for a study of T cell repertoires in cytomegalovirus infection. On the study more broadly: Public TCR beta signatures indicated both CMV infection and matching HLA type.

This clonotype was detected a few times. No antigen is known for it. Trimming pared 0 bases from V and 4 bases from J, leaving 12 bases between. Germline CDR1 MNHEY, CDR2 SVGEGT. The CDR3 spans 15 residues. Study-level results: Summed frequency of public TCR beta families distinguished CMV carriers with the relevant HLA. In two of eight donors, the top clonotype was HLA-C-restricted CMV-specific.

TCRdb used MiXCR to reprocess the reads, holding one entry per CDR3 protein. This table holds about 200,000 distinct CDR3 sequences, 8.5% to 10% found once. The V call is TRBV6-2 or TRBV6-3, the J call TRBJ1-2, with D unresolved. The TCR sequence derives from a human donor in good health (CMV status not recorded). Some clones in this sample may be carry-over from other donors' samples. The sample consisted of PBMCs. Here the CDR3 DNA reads TGTGCCAGCAGTTACTCGGCATCATCGGGCTATGGCTACACCTTC. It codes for CASSYSASSGYGYTF.